Here is one T cell receptor (beta chain) with its context. This clonotype was found many times. It has no known antigen specificity. No qualities accompany the bases; no much larger clone lies one base away. The data originate from a study of T cells in Graves' hyperthyroidism and ophthalmopathy (dated by TCRdb to the late 2010s). Regarding the research as a whole: Peripheral blood samples were taken at initial diagnosis, before any treatment was given. In several Graves' hyperthyroidism patients, the study also compared T-cell repertoires from thyroid tissue with T-cell repertoires from blood. The roughly 100 discovery patients were randomly divided into training and test sets at a 7:3 ratio. Prospective prediction of ophthalmopathy was tested in an independent validation cohort of approximately 19 hyperthyroidism patients and 15 to 17 patients who later progressed to ophthalmopathy. After sampling, hyperthyroidism patients received methimazole starting at 30 mg daily, and ophthalmopathy patients received high-dose intravenous methylprednisolone. TCR V-J signatures able to tell the groups apart were searched for in a discovery cohort of 95 or so patients, of whom around 42 had Graves' ophthalmopathy and roughly 57 had stable Graves' hyperthyroidism. The paper reports TCR Vbeta CDR3 sequencing of about 140 peripheral blood samples: 40 or so ophthalmopathy, about 75 hyperthyroidism and 17 progressor patients. The study at large found these results: In validation, the model predicted progression to ophthalmopathy with over 65% sensitivity and 72% to 85% specificity, a median of roughly seven months before onset. A 13 V-J signature model separated ophthalmopathy from stable hyperthyroidism, with approximately 86% sensitivity and approximately 81% specificity in cross-validation and 80%/75% in testing. Most expanded thyroid clonotypes (frequency above 0.001) were also detected in blood, a finding suggesting that blood repertoires may reflect thyroid immune responses. Sample size was not statistically predetermined, and blinding of investigators to group allocation was not performed.

A patient counted as having stable Graves' hyperthyroidism if no progression to ophthalmopathy occurred over 18 months of follow-up. Hyperthyroidism patients were newly diagnosed, with disease duration under 2 months, and aged 18 to 65 years. The study excluded patients with uncontrolled infections, other autoimmune diseases, pregnancy or lactation. Diagnoses were based on clinical symptoms, serum thyroxine and TRAb, thyroid ultrasound and orbital computed tomography. Ficoll-Paque density gradient centrifugation was used to isolate PBMCs from about 9 ml of fresh peripheral blood. Total RNA was extracted with Trizol reagent, and quality was checked on an Agilent 2100 Bioanalyzer. Amplification of TCR beta CDR3 regions was carried out from RNA transcripts. The TCR CDR3 was subjected to a first round of RT-PCR using the HTBI primer set and the Qiagen OneStep RT-PCR kit. The libraries were constructed in a second round of multiplex PCR and then size-selected and purified. Paired-end sequencing of the libraries was performed with 100 bp reads on an Illumina HiSeq2000. In the paper's pipeline: SOAPnuke was used to process the raw data, with reads discarded if the reads contained adapters or uncalled bases, had a mean Phred below 15, or lacked an exact constant-primer or identifier match. COPE v1.2.5 was used to merge high-quality paired reads, and clonotypes were defined as unique nucleotide sequences. MiTCR v1.1 was used to align clonotypes to the IMGT TRBV, TRBD and TRBJ reference segments. Only V-J combinations with frequency above 0.0001, covering approximately 99% of repertoires, were analysed. A TCS score was defined as the ratio of F50 (clonal expansion) to E x V (chaos), with BLOSUM62-based TCRdist applied between CDR3 peptides within each V-J. Welch's t-statistics and random forest reduced roughly 540 V-J features to 13, which were used in a naive Bayes classifier (R e1071). The similarity between thyroid and blood repertoires was quantified using the Morisita-Horn index. Clones were called with MiXCR by TCRdb after fastp trimmed the public reads at Q25, and only in-frame beta chains were retained. Rows with one shared CDR3 protein collapse into an entry with the most common genes and DNA. The V and J calls were not made by the authors but by TCRdb's processing. A total of roughly 840,000 distinct CDR3 sequences appear in this sample, roughly 40% of them only once. The ten most abundant clones make up approximately 8.7% of the sample.

Sequenced sample: blood. This clonotype was obtained from a man younger than 35 with Graves' hyperthyroidism.

Here is the DNA: TGTGCCAGCAGTCCAGTGGGGACTCGAGAGACCCAGTACTTC. Its translation reads: CASSPVGTRETQYF. The sequence is built from TRBV7-6 and TRBJ2-5, and perhaps TRBD2 as D gene, on 6 matching bases. CDR1 and CDR2, looked up from the germline V gene, are SGHVS and FNYEAQ. The junction shows trimming of 6 bases on V and 4 bases on J, plus 15 bases between the germline ends. Measured from the cysteine to the phenylalanine, the CDR3 is 14 residues long. The only DNA kept is the CDR3, 42 bases in frame from the first base.